Shown below are 3 T cell receptor beta chains from a single sample sequenced in a study of T cell repertoires in cytomegalovirus infection. Each CDR3 protein is one row after TCRdb ran MiXCR on the reads. Found here are around 530,000 distinct CDR3 sequences, about 15% of them singletons; the top ten hold approximately 24%. The sequencing sample was made of CD8+ T cells from PBMCs. The receptors here all came from a human donor in good health (CMV status not recorded). Some clones in this sample may be carry-over from other donors' samples.

This clonotype was observed at least ten times. The chain carries TRBV7-3 and TRBJ2-1, with D perhaps given as TRBD1 or TRBD2 (5 bases each). CDR1 SGHTA and CDR2 FQGTGA come from the germline V gene. This CDR3 spans 15 amino acids. V was shortened by 3 bases and J by 3 bases, with 12 bases between the two germline ends. CDR3 loop: CASSFRGEGYNEQFF. The DNA for the CDR3 is TGTGCCAGCAGCTTTCGGGGCGAGGGCTACAATGAGCAGTTCTTC.

In regard to this clonotype: A much larger clone lies a single base off, so this may be a read error. This sequence joins TRBV4-1 and TRBJ2-5, with D possibly TRBD2 on 5 matching bases. Germline CDR1 MGHRA, CDR2 YSYEKL. CDR3 length: 16 amino acids. The CDR3 DNA follows: TGCGCCAGCAGCCAAGTCCCGGTAGGAGGCGGAGAGCCCCAGTACTTC. Its translation: CASSQVPVGGGEPQYF.

At least ten counts were recorded for this clonotype. The chain carries TRBV7-2 and TRBJ1-2; D unresolved. Trimming removed 5 bases at V and 3 bases at J, with 10 bases between. The CDR3 contains 13 residues. The germline V gene has CDR1 SGHTA and CDR2 FQGNSA. The CDR3 spells CASSQDGYYGYTF. The CDR3 DNA reads TGTGCCAGCAGCCAGGACGGGTACTATGGCTACACCTTC.